This T cell receptor beta chain was recorded in a study of blood T cell repertoires in COVID-19 (TCRdb year 2020). For the study in its entirety: Samples from collaborators originated in the United States, Italy and Spain and spanned both the acute and convalescent phases of COVID-19. The material from the prospective study consisted of cDNA or gDNA derived from T cells, B-cell-depleted T cells, or PBMCs. Deeply sampled blood TCRbeta repertoires from subjects exposed to, actively infected with, or recovered from COVID-19 were included in the dataset. The repertoires were released in a freely available public database intended as a resource for research on the immune response to SARS-CoV-2. The samples were drawn from two sources: the first 160 participants of the ongoing ImmuneRACE study, and 1,200 or so subjects contributed by 6 global collaborators. Sample metadata almost always included a de-identified subject ID, COVID-19 status, age in years and sex. Where HLA class I and class II types were available, the types were taken from metadata supplied by the sample provider, not from assay-based typing. Broader findings and caveats from the paper: How much clinical and demographic metadata was included differed by source and by participant, and the metadata was provided uncurated.

Remarks on this clone: No antigen is known for it. No base quality values were provided; no much bigger clone lies one nucleotide off.

In the prospective study, participants were 18 to 89 years old, resided in fewer than 25 geographic areas of the United States, and were enrolled through a virtual design. To assign participants to cohorts, the prospective study relied on clinical history that participants themselves reported in a screening survey and a study questionnaire. Recovered participants in ImmuneRACE Cohort 3 were defined as having two consecutive negative NP/OP PCR tests, clearance from a healthcare professional, or resolution of symptoms. Each participant in the prospective study had whole blood, serum and a nasopharyngeal or oropharyngeal swab collected by mobile phlebotomists. Over a roughly two-month period, participants in the prospective study had the option of providing additional blood draws and questionnaires. Before DNA extraction, blood samples from the prospective study were shipped at room temperature or frozen.

CDR1 and CDR2 were assigned from the germline V gene as MNHEY and SVGAGI. From the cysteine through the phenylalanine, the CDR3 covers 12 amino acids. Just CDR3 DNA is preserved here, 36 bases in frame from base 1. V is cut by 5 bases and J by 6 bases, and the space between the germline ends is 8 bases. TCRbeta CDR3 regions were amplified from genomic DNA by means of the immunoSEQ Assay, a bias-controlled multiplex PCR. Per the source publication's procedure: The number of nucleated cells in each sample was estimated by amplification of reference gene primers within the assay. Sequence reads were collapsed and filtered to measure the absolute abundance of every unique TCRbeta CDR3 rearrangement. For each sample, productive Simpson clonality was calculated by taking the square root of Simpson's diversity index across productive rearrangements. The clones in this table, taken by TCRdb from immuneACCESS, are in-frame only. Not every clone is retained; where verified, under half of the shortfall comes from an unresolved V gene, and the cause of the rest is unknown. The V and J calls and clone size are taken from that table; D and trimming were inferred from the DNA. This sample gives 300,000 to 350,000 clones in total; approximately 85% of them show up just once. Roughly 2.3% of the sample rests with the top ten.

The sequence links TRBV6-5 to TRBJ2-1, and possibly TRBD1, on 6 matching bases. The sample comprised PBMCs or T cells enriched from blood (not recorded which). The sequence came from a man aged 25 to 40 who had recovered from COVID-19. The DNA sequence is given as TGTGCCAGCAGTAACAGGGCCAATGAGCAGTTCTTC. This encodes CASSNRANEQFF.